This T cell receptor beta chain appears in the sequencing data of a study of CD8+ T cells in alopecia areata. About the study: Tofacitinib ran for 6 to 18 months before 6 months off drug.

Overall study findings and caveats: With patients, TCR sharing proved less clear than in mice, a difference possibly related to HLA.

The V gene's germline CDR1 is SQVTM and CDR2 ANQGSEA. Germline trimming cut 5 bases from V and 8 bases from J; bases unmatched to any gene: 9. This CDR3 spans 15 amino acids. Collected material from alopecia areata patients comprised lesional scalp punch biopsies and peripheral blood. Remarks on this clone: Its antigen is still unknown.

cDNA serving as the sequencing template came from extracted, reverse transcribed RNA. TCRdb keeps only in-frame clones here, not all; method: immunoSEQ multiplex PCR. Of about 140,000 clones detected, about 51% appear once; the ten largest clones hold more than 0.95%. Sequenced material: CD4+ T cells sorted from blood, taken at week 0. The receptor comes from a human donor with alopecia areata. The chain is built from TRBV29-1 and TRBJ2-1, with 13 bases that match TRBD2. The CDR3 loop reads CSVPPGLAGLDEQFF. CDR3 coding DNA: TGCAGCGTTCCCCCGGGACTAGCGGGACTTGATGAGCAGTTCTTC.